This TCR beta chain was recorded in a study of blood T cell repertoires in COVID-19. The repertoire was sequenced with immunoSEQ multiplex PCR; TCRdb's copy has only in-frame clones and lacks some. This table has about 140,000 clones, less than 85% appearing once. The CDR3 sequence is 13 residues long. V dropped 6 bases and J dropped 0 bases, with 9 bases sitting between them. Germline CDR1 and CDR2: LNHDA and SQIVND (reference sequence). This receptor was identified in a woman aged 18-29 years who had been exposed to COVID-19. This chain connects TRBV19 to TRBJ2-7, with D possibly TRBD1 on 6 matching bases. Sequencing input: PBMCs or T cells enriched from blood (not recorded which). The DNA of the CDR3 is TGTGCCAGTAGCCGACAGGACTCCTACGAGCAGTACTTC. This codes for CASSRQDSYEQYF.